The 27 T cell receptor beta chains below come from one sample, sequenced in a study of blood T cell repertoires in COVID-19. Repertoires were generated with immunoSEQ multiplex PCR, while TCRdb's copy carries only in-frame clones and drops some. The data show hundreds of thousands of clones, around 90% seen once. The material sequenced was peripheral blood. The receptors shown here come from a man aged 55 to 70 with COVID-19, enrolled during active disease.

The chain couples TRBV4-1 to TRBJ2-3; 7 positions agree with TRBD2. The junction had 8 bases not matched to a gene; V was cut back by 2 bases and J by 0 bases. This CDR3 contains 17 residues. The germline V gene encodes CDR1 MGHRA and CDR2 YSYEKL. CDR3 in amino acids: CASSQWGSGVSTDTQYF. In DNA form, the CDR3 reads TGCGCCAGCAGCCAATGGGGGAGCGGGGTGAGCACAGATACGCAGTATTTT.

The rearrangement links TRBV5-4 to TRBJ1-1; the match to TRBD1 covers 8 bases. The CDR3 covers 13 residues. V was clipped by 4 bases and J by 4 bases; unmatched bases: 3. In germline, CDR1 is SGHNT, CDR2 YYREEE (reference sequence). CDR3 nucleotide sequence: TGTGCCAGCAGCCCCGACAGGGGCACTGAAGCTTTCTTT. Translated: CASSPDRGTEAFF. Looking up the rest from reference TRBV5-4 and TRBJ1-1 gives the full variable domain: ETGVTQSPTHLIKTRGQQVTLRCSSQSGHNTVSWYQQALGQGPQFIFQYYREEENGRGNFPPRFSGLQFPNYSSELNVNALELDDSALYLCASSPDRGTEAFFGQGTRLTVV.

The genes are TRBV7-9 and TRBJ2-7, with no clear D. The CDR3 extends over 15 amino acids. V was trimmed by 3 bases and J by 0 bases, leaving 12 bases between them. CDR1 and CDR2 from the germline V gene are SEHNR and FQNEAQ (reference sequence). This CDR3 reads CASSFADIFSYEQYF. CDR3 bases: TGTGCCAGCAGCTTCGCAGACATCTTCTCCTACGAGCAGTACTTC.

The chain combines TRBV7-9 with TRBJ1-1; 7 bases agree with TRBD1. The V and J ends lost 4 bases and 7 bases, in that order; junction bases with no gene match: 12. CDR3 size: 15 residues. Per germline, CDR1 SEHNR and CDR2 FQNEAQ (reference sequence). The DNA for the CDR3 is TGTGCCAGCAGCTCCGGACAGGCCATCCGGGGTGAAGCTTTCTTT. It encodes CASSSGQAIRGEAFF.

This clone showed up just a few times. The V gene is TRBV5-1, the J gene TRBJ2-7, with TRBD2 matching 9 bases. With V trimmed by 2 bases and J by 4 bases, 7 bases remained unmatched. There are 15 residues in the CDR3. Per the germline V gene, CDR1 is SGHRS and CDR2 is YFSETQ. CDR3 in amino acids: CASSFGGGAGYEQYF. For the CDR3, the DNA is TGCGCCAGCAGCTTCGGCGGGGGGGCCGGTTACGAGCAGTACTTC.

The genes are TRBV30 and TRBJ1-2; 9 nucleotides agree with TRBD1. The germline CDR1 and CDR2 sequences are GTSNPN and SVGIG (reference sequence). V lost 3 bases and J lost 4; bases outside the gene matches: 9. This CDR3 has 15 amino acids. The CDR3 coding sequence is TGTGCCTGGAGGAGCGGGACAGGGTATTCCTATGGCTACACCTTC. Its translation is CAWRSGTGYSYGYTF.

The chain has TRBV6-5 and TRBJ2-3; possibly TRBD2 for D (5 bases). The CDR3 runs to 14 residues. Per germline, CDR1 MNHEY and CDR2 SVGAGI. The V end was cut by 5 bases, the J end by 0 bases, with 9 bases between. This chain's CDR3 is CASSTRTSTDTQYF. In DNA, the CDR3 is TGTGCCAGCAGTACTAGAACTAGCACAGATACGCAGTATTTT.

V gene TRBV10-3 combines with J gene TRBJ2-7, with D possibly being TRBD2 (6 bases). The CDR3 sequence is 16 residues long. Trimming removed 10 bases from V and 3 bases from J, with 25 bases in between. CDR1 is ENHRY and CDR2 is SYGVKD in the germline V gene. CDR3 protein: CASGGGTYRGDYEQYF. CDR3 coding DNA: TGTGCCAGTGGTGGGGGGACCTATCGAGGAGACTACGAGCAGTACTTC.

The chain recombines TRBV19 with TRBJ1-1; 8 nucleotides align to TRBD1. With V trimmed by 5 bases and J by 5 bases, 10 bases remained unmatched. Germline V gene lookup returns CDR1 LNHDA and CDR2 SQIVND (reference sequence). The CDR3 runs 15 residues. CDR3 sequence reads: CASSPRDRRNTEAFF. The CDR3, as DNA: TGTGCCAGTAGTCCCCGGGACAGGCGAAATACTGAAGCTTTCTTT.

This chain uses TRBV6-2 or TRBV6-3 with TRBJ2-1; TRBD2 aligns across 12 bases. CDR3 length: 16 amino acids. Germline V lookup: CDR1 MNHEY, CDR2 SVGEGT. V shed 5 bases and J 6 bases; nucleotides not matched to a gene: 8. CDR3 in amino acids: CASSKTSGRTRNEQFF. The CDR3, as DNA: TGTGCCAGCAGTAAGACTAGCGGGAGAACCCGCAATGAGCAGTTCTTC.

V usage is TRBV19 and J usage is TRBJ1-2; TRBD1 matches at 8 bases. The CDR3 has 15 amino acids. V lost 5 bases, J lost 4 bases, and 9 bases stayed unmatched. Germline CDR1 is LNHDA and CDR2 is SQIVND (reference sequence). This CDR3 reads CASSVQGARVYGYTF. DNA of the CDR3: TGTGCCAGTAGTGTCCAGGGGGCGCGTGTCTATGGCTACACCTTC.

The V call is TRBV2, the J call TRBJ1-1, with 7 bases lining up with TRBD1. Germline CDR1 reads SNHLY; CDR2 reads FYNNEI. The CDR3 is 14 amino acids. Unmatched junction bases numbered 6, after V lost 4 bases and J lost 4 bases. CDR3 region: CASSGPQGGTEAFF. CDR3 DNA: TGTGCCAGCAGTGGACCCCAGGGGGGCACTGAAGCTTTCTTT.

This clone appeared a single time. This sequence joins TRBV12-3 or TRBV12-4 and TRBJ1-1, with D possibly TRBD1 on 6 matching bases. V was pared by 4 bases and J by 6 bases, with 12 bases between. The CDR3 is 13 amino acids. Here the CDR3 DNA reads TGTGCCAGCAGTTCACAGGGTTTTTCTGAAGCTTTCTTT. It encodes CASSSQGFSEAFF.

The chain employs TRBV10-2 and TRBJ1-2; 7 nucleotides agree with TRBD1. The germline V gene has CDR1 WSHSY and CDR2 SAAADI. This CDR3 spans 12 amino acids. The J segment lost 7 bases and the V segment lost 10 bases, leaving 9 bases of the junction unmatched. DNA of the CDR3: TGCGCCACCCAGGGGGATGGACTTGGCTACACCTTC. As protein: CATQGDGLGYTF.

This chain joins TRBV18 and TRBJ1-6, with 7 bases that match TRBD1. The CDR3 sequence is 17 residues long. Germline CDR1 reads KGHSH; CDR2 reads LQKENI. After removal of 1 base from V and 2 bases from J, the junction contained 5 bases not matched to a gene. The CDR3 DNA reads as TGTGCCAGCTCACCACACAGGGGCCCCCCCTATAATTCACCCCTCCACTTT. Its protein product is CASSPHRGPPYNSPLHF. Full variable domain (outside the CDR3, taken from reference TRBV18 and TRBJ1-6): NAGVMQNPRHLVRRRGQEARLRCSPMKGHSHVYWYRQLPEEGLKFMVYLQKENIIDESGMPKERFSAEFPKEGPSILRIQQVVRGDSAAYFCASSPHRGPPYNSPLHFGNGTRLTVT.

V is TRBV11-2 and J is TRBJ2-7; TRBD2 might be the D (5 bases). The CDR3 is made up of 15 amino acids. The ends were cut back, 5 bases at V and 1 base at J, with 15 bases in the middle. The germline gives CDR1 SGHAT, CDR2 FQNNGV. In DNA form, the CDR3 reads TGTGCCAGCAGCAATACGGGATCACTATCCTACGAGCAGTACTTC. This encodes CASSNTGSLSYEQYF. Full variable domain (missing parts from reference TRBV11-2 and TRBJ2-7): EAGVAQSPRYKIIEKRQSVAFWCNPISGHATLYWYQQILGQGPKLLIQFQNNGVVDDSQLPKDRFSAERLKGVDSTLKIQPAKLEDSAVYLCASSNTGSLSYEQYFGPGTRLTVT.

V and J are TRBV20-1 and TRBJ2-7, with D unresolved. Germline V gene sequence: CDR1 DFQATT, CDR2 SNEGSKA (reference sequence). V dropped 0 bases and J dropped 4 bases, with 4 bases sitting between them. This CDR3 has 11 amino acids. CDR3 nucleotide sequence: TGCAGTGCTAGAGATCCATACGAGCAGTACTTC. It translates to CSARDPYEQYF.

This clone has a single count. The rearrangement joins TRBV18 to TRBJ2-2, with 10 bases that match TRBD2. The V gene end was trimmed by 1 base and the J gene end by 0 bases; junction bases not matched to a gene: 2. The CDR3 covers 17 residues. The germline V gene encodes CDR1 KGHSH and CDR2 LQKENI. The CDR3 loop is CASSPRTSGANTGELFF. DNA for the CDR3: TGTGCCAGCTCACCACGGACTAGCGGTGCGAACACCGGGGAGCTGTTTTTT.

The rearrangement links TRBV5-1 to TRBJ2-7; D perhaps matches TRBD2 (6 bases). Germline lookup yields CDR1 SGHRS and CDR2 YFSETQ. The CDR3 extends over 14 amino acids. V was clipped by 3 bases and J by 1 base, with 11 bases between them. The CDR3 coding sequence is TGCGCCAGCAGCTGGCGGGACCCGTCCTACGAGCAGTACTTC. Its protein is CASSWRDPSYEQYF.

The chain combines TRBV10-3 with TRBJ2-1, with a weak D call TRBD2 (7 bases). CDR3 length equals 16 residues. Trimming removed 0 bases at V and 7 bases at J, with 16 bases between. Germline CDR1 ENHRY, CDR2 SYGVKD. The CDR3 DNA is TGTGCCATCAGTGAGTCATATGCGGGGGCGAGGAATGAGCAGTTCTTC. Amino acids: CAISESYAGARNEQFF.

This rearrangement joins TRBV19 to TRBJ1-2; 7 bases agree with TRBD1. Germline CDR1 and CDR2: LNHDA and SQIVND (reference sequence). This CDR3 is 14 amino acids long. With V trimmed by 5 bases and J by 4 bases, 7 bases remained unmatched. CDR3 sequence (DNA): TGTGCCAGTAGTTCCCAGGGGGTCCTCTATGGCTACACCTTC. Protein product: CASSSQGVLYGYTF.

The gene calls are TRBV5-4 and TRBJ2-1, with TRBD2 identical over 9 bases. Germline CDR1 and CDR2: SGHNT and YYREEE (reference sequence). J lost 5 bases, V lost 6 bases, and 18 bases had no gene match. The CDR3 totals 18 residues. CDR3 DNA: TGTGCCAGCAACCAAAGATTACTGGGGACTAGCAAGAACAATGAGCAGTTCTTC. Its translation is CASNQRLLGTSKNNEQFF.

V gene TRBV5-1 combines with J gene TRBJ2-1; a possible D gene is TRBD2 (6 bases). From germline, CDR1 is SGHRS and CDR2 YFSETQ. Between the trimmed V and J ends, which lost 4 bases and 0 bases, there was a span of 23 bases. The CDR3 loop spans 19 amino acids. CDR3: CASSLSSGRRGFSYNEQFF. The DNA of the CDR3 is TGCGCCAGCAGCCTATCTTCGGGCCGGCGGGGCTTCTCCTACAATGAGCAGTTCTTC.

The rearrangement links TRBV7-3 to TRBJ2-1; a possible D gene is TRBD2 (6 bases). This CDR3 spans 15 amino acids. The V gene lost 1 base and the J gene lost 5 bases, with 12 bases spanning the gap. The germline CDR1 and CDR2 sequences are SGHTA and FQGTGA. The CDR3: CASSLIGRTHNEQFF. The CDR3 DNA sequence: TGTGCCAGCAGCTTAATCGGGAGAACCCACAATGAGCAGTTCTTC. The full variable domain, in which reference TRBV7-3 and TRBJ2-1 provide the parts outside the CDR3, is GAGVSQTPSNKVTEKGKYVELRCDPISGHTALYWYRQSLGQGPEFLIYFQGTGAADDSGLPNDRFFAVRPEGSVSTLKIQRTERGDSAVYLCASSLIGRTHNEQFFGPGTRLTVL.

J is TRBJ1-6 and V is TRBV7-2, with D perhaps matching TRBD1 (6 bases). The germline V and J ends were trimmed by 5 bases and 7 bases, with 15 bases remaining between them. Germline CDR1 reads SGHTA; CDR2 reads FQGNSA. The CDR3 sequence is 15 residues long. Here the CDR3 reads CASSPRGGGNSPLHF. The CDR3 bases are TGTGCCAGCAGCCCCCGGGGGGGCGGGAATTCACCCCTCCACTTT.

The chain uses TRBV5-4 and TRBJ1-2; tentatively, D is TRBD1 (5 bases). The germline V gene encodes CDR1 SGHNT and CDR2 YYREEE (reference sequence). The V end lost 0 bases, the J end lost 3 bases, and 15 bases lay between the germline ends. This CDR3 has 16 amino acids. This CDR3 reads CASSLADRGGDYGYTF. In DNA, the CDR3 is TGTGCCAGCAGCTTGGCCGATAGGGGAGGAGACTATGGCTACACCTTC.

The chain couples TRBV19 to TRBJ2-3; D might be TRBD1 (5 bases). The CDR3 totals 13 residues. Germline CDR1 and CDR2: LNHDA and SQIVND (reference sequence). V shed 3 bases and J shed 4 bases, with 8 bases lying between them. Here the CDR3 DNA reads TGTGCCAGTAGTATGCAGGGCTCAGATACGCAGTATTTT. This codes for CASSMQGSDTQYF.